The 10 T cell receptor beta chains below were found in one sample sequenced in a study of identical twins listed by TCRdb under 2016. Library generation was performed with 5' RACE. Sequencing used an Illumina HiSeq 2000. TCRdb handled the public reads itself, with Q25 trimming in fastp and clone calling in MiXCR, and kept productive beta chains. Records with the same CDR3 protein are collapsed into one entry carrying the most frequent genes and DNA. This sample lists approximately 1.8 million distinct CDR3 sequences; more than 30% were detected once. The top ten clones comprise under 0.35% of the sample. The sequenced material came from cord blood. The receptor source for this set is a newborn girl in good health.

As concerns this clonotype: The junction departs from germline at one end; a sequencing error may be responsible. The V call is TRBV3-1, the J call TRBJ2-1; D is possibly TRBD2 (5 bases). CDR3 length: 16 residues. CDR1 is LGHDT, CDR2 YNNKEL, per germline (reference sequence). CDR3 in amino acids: CASSQDPGWLYNERYF. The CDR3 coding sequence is TGTGCCAGCAGCCAAGATCCAGGCTGGCTCTACAATGAGCGGTACTTC.

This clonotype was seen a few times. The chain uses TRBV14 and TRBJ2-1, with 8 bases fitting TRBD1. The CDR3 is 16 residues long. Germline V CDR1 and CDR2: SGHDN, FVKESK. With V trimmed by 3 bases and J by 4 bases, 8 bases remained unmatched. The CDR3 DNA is TGTGCCAGCAGCCAGTTTAACAGGGGGTCGTACAATGAGCAGTTCTTC. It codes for CASSQFNRGSYNEQFF.

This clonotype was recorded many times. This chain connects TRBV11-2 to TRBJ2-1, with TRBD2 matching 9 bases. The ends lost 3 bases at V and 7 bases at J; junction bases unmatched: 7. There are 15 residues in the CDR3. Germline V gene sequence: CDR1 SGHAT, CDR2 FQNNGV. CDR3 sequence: CASSFFLAGGNEQFF. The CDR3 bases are TGTGCCAGCAGCTTTTTTCTGGCGGGAGGGAATGAGCAGTTCTTC.

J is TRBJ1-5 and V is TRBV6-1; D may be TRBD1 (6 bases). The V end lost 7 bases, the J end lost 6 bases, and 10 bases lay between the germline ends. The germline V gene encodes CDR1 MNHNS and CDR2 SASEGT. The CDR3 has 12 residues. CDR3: CASTQGIQPQHF. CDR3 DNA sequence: TGTGCCAGCACCCAGGGGATTCAGCCCCAGCATTTT.

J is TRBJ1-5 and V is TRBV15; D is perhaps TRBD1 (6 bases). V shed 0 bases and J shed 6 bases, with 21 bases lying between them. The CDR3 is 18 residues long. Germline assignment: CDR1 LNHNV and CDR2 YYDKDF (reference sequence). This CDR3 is CATSRDPVFRGVGQPQHF. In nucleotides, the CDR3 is TGTGCCACCAGCAGAGATCCAGTGTTTAGGGGGGTGGGTCAGCCCCAGCATTTT.

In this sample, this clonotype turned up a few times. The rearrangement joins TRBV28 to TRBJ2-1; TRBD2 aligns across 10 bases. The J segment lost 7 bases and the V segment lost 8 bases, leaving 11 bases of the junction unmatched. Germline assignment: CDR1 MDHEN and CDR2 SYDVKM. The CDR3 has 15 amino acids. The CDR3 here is CASPPGTSVGNEQFF. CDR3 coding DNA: TGTGCCAGCCCCCCCGGGACTAGCGTAGGGAATGAGCAGTTCTTC.

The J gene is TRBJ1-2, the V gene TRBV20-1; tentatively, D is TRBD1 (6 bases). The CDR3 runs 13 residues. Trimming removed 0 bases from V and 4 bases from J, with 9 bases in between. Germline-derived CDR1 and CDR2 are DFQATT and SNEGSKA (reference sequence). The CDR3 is CSAREDSLYGYTF. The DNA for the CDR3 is TGCAGTGCTAGAGAGGACAGCCTCTATGGCTACACCTTC.

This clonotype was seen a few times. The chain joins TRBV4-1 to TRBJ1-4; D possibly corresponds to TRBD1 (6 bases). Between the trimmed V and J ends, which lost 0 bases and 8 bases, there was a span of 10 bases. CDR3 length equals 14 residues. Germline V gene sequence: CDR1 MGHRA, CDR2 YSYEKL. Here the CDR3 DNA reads TGCGCCAGCAGCCAAGATCCAGGGGAGGAAAAACTGTTTTTT. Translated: CASSQDPGEEKLFF.

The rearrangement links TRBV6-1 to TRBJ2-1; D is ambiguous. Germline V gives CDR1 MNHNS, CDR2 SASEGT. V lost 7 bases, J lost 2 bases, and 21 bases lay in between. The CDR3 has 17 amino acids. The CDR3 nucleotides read TGTGCCAGCACTCAAAGTCTGGCTAGGCCCGCCTACAATGAGCAGTTCTTC. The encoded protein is CASTQSLARPAYNEQFF.

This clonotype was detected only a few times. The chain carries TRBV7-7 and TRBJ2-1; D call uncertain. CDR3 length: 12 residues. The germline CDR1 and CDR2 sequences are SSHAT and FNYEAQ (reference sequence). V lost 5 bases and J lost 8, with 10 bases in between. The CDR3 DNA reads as TGTGCCAGCAGCCCTTTGGTGCATGAGCAGTTCTTC. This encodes CASSPLVHEQFF.